There are many counts of the clone carrying this TCR beta chain. Trimming took off 4 bases at V and 9 bases at J, with 13 bases between the two ends. The germline V gene has CDR1 DFQATT and CDR2 SNEGSKA (reference sequence). The CDR3 totals 12 residues. This sample is part of a study of T cells after yellow fever vaccination. TCRdb fed the 5' RACE reads into MiXCR, producing one record per CDR3 protein. The repertoire holds about 430,000 distinct CDR3 sequences, with roughly 20% as singletons. The sample consisted of PBMCs, taken before the yellow fever booster vaccination. V usage is TRBV20-1 and J usage is TRBJ2-4; a weak D match, TRBD2 (5 bases). The source is a man between 18 and 35 years old who received the YFV17D yellow fever vaccine. CDR3 sequence reads: CSANTAGRIQYF. The CDR3 DNA sequence: TGCAGTGCTAACACCGCGGGTCGCATTCAGTACTTC.